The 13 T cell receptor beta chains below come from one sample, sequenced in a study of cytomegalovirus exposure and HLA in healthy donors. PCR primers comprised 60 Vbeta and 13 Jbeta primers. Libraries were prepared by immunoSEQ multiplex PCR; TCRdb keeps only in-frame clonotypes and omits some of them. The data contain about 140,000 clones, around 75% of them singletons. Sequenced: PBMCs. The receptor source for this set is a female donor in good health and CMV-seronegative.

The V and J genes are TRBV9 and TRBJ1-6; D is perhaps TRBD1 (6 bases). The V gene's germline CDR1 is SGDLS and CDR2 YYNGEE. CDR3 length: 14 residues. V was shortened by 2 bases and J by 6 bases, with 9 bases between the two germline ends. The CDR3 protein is CASSVGQLNSPLHF. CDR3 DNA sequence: TGTGCCAGCAGCGTTGGACAGCTTAATTCACCCCTCCACTTT. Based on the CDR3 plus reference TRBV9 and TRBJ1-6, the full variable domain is DSGVTQTPKHLITATGQRVTLRCSPRSGDLSVYWYQQSLDQGLQFLIQYYNGEERAKGNILERFSAQQFPDLHSELNLSSLELGDSALYFCASSVGQLNSPLHFGNGTRLTVT.

The CDR3 protein is CSVERQGLNWLNTEAFF. CDR3 DNA: TGCAGCGTTGAGAGACAGGGATTGAATTGGCTGAACACTGAAGCTTTCTTT. V is TRBV29-1 and J is TRBJ1-1, with 7 bases identical to TRBD1. CDR1 and CDR2 from the germline V gene are SQVTM and ANQGSEA. The CDR3 is made up of 17 amino acids. The V gene end was trimmed by 3 bases and the J gene end by 0 bases; junction bases not matched to a gene: 13.

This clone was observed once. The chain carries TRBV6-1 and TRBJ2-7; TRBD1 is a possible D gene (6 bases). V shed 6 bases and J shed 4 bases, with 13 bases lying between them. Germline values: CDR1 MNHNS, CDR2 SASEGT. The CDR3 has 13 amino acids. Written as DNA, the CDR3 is TGTGCCAGCAGGATTAGGACAGCTTACGAGCAGTACTTC. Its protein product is CASRIRTAYEQYF.

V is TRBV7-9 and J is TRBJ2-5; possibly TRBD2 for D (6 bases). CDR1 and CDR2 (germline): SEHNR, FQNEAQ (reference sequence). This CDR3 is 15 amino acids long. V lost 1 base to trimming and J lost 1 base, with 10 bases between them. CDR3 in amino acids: CASSLVLAPQETQYF. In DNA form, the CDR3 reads TGTGCCAGCAGCTTAGTACTAGCTCCCCAAGAGACCCAGTACTTC.

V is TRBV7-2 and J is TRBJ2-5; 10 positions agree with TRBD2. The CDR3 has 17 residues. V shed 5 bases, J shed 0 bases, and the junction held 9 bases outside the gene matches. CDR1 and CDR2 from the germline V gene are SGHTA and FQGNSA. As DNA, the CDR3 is TGTGCCAGCAGCCTCCGGGGTACTAGCGGGAACCAAGAGACCCAGTACTTC. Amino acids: CASSLRGTSGNQETQYF.

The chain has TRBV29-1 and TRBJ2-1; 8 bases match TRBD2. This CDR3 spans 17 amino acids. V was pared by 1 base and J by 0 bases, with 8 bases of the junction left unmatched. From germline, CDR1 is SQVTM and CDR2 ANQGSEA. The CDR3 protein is CSVEGLAGSSSYNEQFF. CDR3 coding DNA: TGCAGCGTTGAAGGCCTAGCGGGCTCCAGCTCCTACAATGAGCAGTTCTTC.

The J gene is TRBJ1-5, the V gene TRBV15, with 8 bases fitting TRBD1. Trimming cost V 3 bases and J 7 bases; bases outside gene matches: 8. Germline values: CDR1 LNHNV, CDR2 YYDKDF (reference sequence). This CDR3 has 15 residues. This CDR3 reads CATSRESGGAQPQHF. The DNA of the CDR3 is TGTGCCACCAGCAGGGAATCAGGGGGCGCACAGCCCCAGCATTTT.

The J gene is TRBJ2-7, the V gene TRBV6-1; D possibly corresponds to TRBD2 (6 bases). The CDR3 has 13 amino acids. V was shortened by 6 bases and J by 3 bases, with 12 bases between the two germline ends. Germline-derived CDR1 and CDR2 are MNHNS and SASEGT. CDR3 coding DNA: TGTGCCAGCAGCCGGGACTCCCACTACGAGCAGTACTTC. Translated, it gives CASSRDSHYEQYF.

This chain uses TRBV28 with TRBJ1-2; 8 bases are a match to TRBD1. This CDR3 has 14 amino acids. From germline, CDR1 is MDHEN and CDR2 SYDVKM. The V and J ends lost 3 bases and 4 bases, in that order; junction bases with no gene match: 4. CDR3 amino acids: CASSLDREFYGYTF. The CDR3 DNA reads TGTGCCAGCAGTTTGGACAGGGAGTTCTATGGCTACACCTTC.

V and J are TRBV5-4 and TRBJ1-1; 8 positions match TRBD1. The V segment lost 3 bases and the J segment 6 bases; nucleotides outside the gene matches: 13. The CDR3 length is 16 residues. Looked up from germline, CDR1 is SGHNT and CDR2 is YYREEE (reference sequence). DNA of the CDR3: TGTGCCAGCAGCTACGATACTCGGACAGGGCGGGCTGAAGCTTTCTTT. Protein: CASSYDTRTGRAEAFF. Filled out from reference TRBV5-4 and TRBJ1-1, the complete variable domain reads ETGVTQSPTHLIKTRGQQVTLRCSSQSGHNTVSWYQQALGQGPQFIFQYYREEENGRGNFPPRFSGLQFPNYSSELNVNALELDDSALYLCASSYDTRTGRAEAFFGQGTRLTVV.

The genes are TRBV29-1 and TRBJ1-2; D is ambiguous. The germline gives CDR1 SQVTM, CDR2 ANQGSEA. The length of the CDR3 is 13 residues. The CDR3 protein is CGFGLGANYGYTF. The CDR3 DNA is TGCGGCTTCGGACTGGGAGCTAACTATGGCTACACCTTC.

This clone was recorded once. In DNA form, the CDR3 reads TGTGCCAGCTTACCCTTGAGGGTTGGCACTGAAGCTTTCTTT. Protein product: CASLPLRVGTEAFF. The chain links TRBV2 to TRBJ1-1; D remains unclear. V lost 8 bases, J lost 4 bases, and 17 bases lay in between. The V gene's germline CDR1 is SNHLY and CDR2 FYNNEI. The CDR3 is 14 residues long.

The DNA of the CDR3 is TGCAGCTGTGAACCACAGGGCGATACGCAGTATTTT. Protein sequence: CSCEPQGDTQYF. V gene TRBV29-1 combines with J gene TRBJ2-3; D is possibly TRBD1 (6 bases). Germline V gene lookup returns CDR1 SQVTM and CDR2 ANQGSEA. V was trimmed by 8 bases and J by 6 bases, leaving 15 bases between them. This CDR3 has 12 amino acids.